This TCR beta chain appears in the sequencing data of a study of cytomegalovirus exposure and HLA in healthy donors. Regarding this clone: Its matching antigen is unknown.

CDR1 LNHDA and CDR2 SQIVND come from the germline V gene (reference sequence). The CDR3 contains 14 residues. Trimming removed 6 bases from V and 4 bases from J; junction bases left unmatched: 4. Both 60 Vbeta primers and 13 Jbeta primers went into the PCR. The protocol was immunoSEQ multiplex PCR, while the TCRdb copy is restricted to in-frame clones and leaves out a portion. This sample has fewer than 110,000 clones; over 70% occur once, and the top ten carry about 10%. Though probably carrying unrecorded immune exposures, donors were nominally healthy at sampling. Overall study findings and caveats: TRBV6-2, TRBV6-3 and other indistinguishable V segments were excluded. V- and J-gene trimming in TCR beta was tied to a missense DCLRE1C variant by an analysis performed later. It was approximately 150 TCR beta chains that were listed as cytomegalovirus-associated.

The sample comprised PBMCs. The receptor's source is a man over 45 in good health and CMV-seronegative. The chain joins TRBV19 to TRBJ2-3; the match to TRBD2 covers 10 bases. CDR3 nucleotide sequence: TGTGCCAGTAGACAGCGGGGGGGCCCAGATACGCAGTATTTT. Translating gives CASRQRGGPDTQYF.